A selection of T cell receptor beta chains follows, all from one sample in a study of cytomegalovirus exposure and HLA in healthy donors. Generated by immunoSEQ multiplex PCR, the TCRdb table keeps only in-frame clones and is missing some. The specimen's table records about 90,000 clones. The source material was PBMCs. These receptors were obtained from a woman under 40 in good health and CMV-seronegative. The CDR3 runs from the conserved cysteine through the conserved F or W. Fields, in order: V gene, D gene, J gene, CDR3 protein, CDR3 DNA. A D gene is named only where the DNA matches it firmly.

V: TRBV19; D: TRBD1; J: TRBJ2-7; CDR3: CASSIATGAGEQYF; DNA: TGTGCCAGTAGTATAGCGACAGGGGCGGGCGAGCAGTACTTC
V: TRBV27; D: -; J: TRBJ2-7; CDR3: CASSPWAPYEQYF; DNA: TGTGCCAGCAGTCCTTGGGCGCCCTACGAGCAGTACTTC
V: TRBV19; D: -; J: TRBJ1-5; CDR3: CASSSRTGNQPQHF; DNA: TGTGCCAGTAGTTCCCGGACAGGCAATCAGCCCCAGCATTTT
V: TRBV6-5; D: -; J: TRBJ2-1; CDR3: CASLTGDNEQFF; DNA: TGTGCCAGCCTCACGGGAGACAATGAGCAGTTCTTC
V: TRBV28; D: -; J: TRBJ2-7; CDR3: CASSSNHRVPYEQYF; DNA: TGTGCCAGCAGTTCGAACCACAGGGTCCCCTACGAGCAGTACTTC
V: TRBV7-9; D: -; J: TRBJ1-2; CDR3: CASSPTPGGVYGYTF; DNA: TGTGCCAGCAGCCCGACCCCCGGGGGGGTCTATGGCTACACCTTC
V: TRBV5-1; D: TRBD1; J: TRBJ2-7; CDR3: CASSLVGTGTYEQYF; DNA: TGCGCCAGCAGCTTGGTGGGGACAGGGACCTACGAGCAGTACTTC
V: TRBV4-1; D: -; J: TRBJ2-3; CDR3: CASSPGLKRPDTQYF; DNA: TGCGCCAGCTCGCCGGGACTCAAACGGCCAGATACGCAGTATTTT
V: TRBV5-1; D: -; J: TRBJ2-3; CDR3: CASSLPREEGTDTQYF; DNA: TGCGCCAGCAGCTTGCCGCGGGAAGAAGGGACAGATACGCAGTATTTT
V: TRBV9; D: -; J: TRBJ1-2; CDR3: CASSESLGGYGYTF; DNA: TGTGCCAGCAGCGAGTCCCTCGGAGGTTATGGCTACACCTTC
V: TRBV19; D: TRBD1; J: TRBJ2-7; CDR3: CASSARTGGSYEQYF; DNA: TGTGCCAGTAGTGCCCGGACAGGGGGATCCTACGAGCAGTACTTC
V: TRBV28; D: TRBD2; J: TRBJ2-7; CDR3: CASSFPAGESYEQYF; DNA: TGTGCCAGCAGTTTTCCAGCGGGGGAGTCCTACGAGCAGTACTTC
V: TRBV5-1; D: TRBD2; J: TRBJ2-3; CDR3: CASSATAGGSTDTQYF; DNA: TGCGCCAGCTCCGCCACGGCGGGAGGGAGCACAGATACGCAGTATTTT
V: TRBV6-6; D: -; J: TRBJ2-7; CDR3: CASSSVDSYEQYF; DNA: TGTGCCAGCAGTTCTGTTGATTCCTACGAGCAGTACTTC
V: TRBV7-8; D: -; J: TRBJ2-7; CDR3: CASSLGGYYEQYF; DNA: TGTGCCAGCAGCTTAGGAGGGTACTACGAGCAGTACTTC
V: TRBV29-1; D: -; J: TRBJ1-1; CDR3: CSVEDQRGPAFF; DNA: TGCAGCGTTGAAGATCAGCGGGGGCCGGCTTTCTTT
V: TRBV29-1; D: TRBD1; J: TRBJ2-4; CDR3: CSAQGQRNIQYF; DNA: TGCAGCGCACAGGGGCAGCGAAACATTCAGTACTTC
V: TRBV2; D: -; J: TRBJ1-1; CDR3: CASSAEMYTEAFF; DNA: TGTGCCAGCAGTGCGGAGATGTACACTGAAGCTTTCTTT
V: TRBV18; D: TRBD1; J: TRBJ1-6; CDR3: CASSPLRGRNSPLHF; DNA: TGTGCCAGCTCACCCCTCAGGGGGCGCAATTCACCCCTCCACTTT
V: TRBV14; D: -; J: TRBJ2-4; CDR3: CASSQADTFSVKNIQYF; DNA: TGTGCCAGCAGCCAAGCTGACACCTTTTCGGTCAAAAACATTCAGTACTTC
V: TRBV9; D: TRBD2; J: TRBJ2-1; CDR3: CASSFWSGGARNEQFF; DNA: TGTGCCAGCAGCTTCTGGAGCGGGGGGGCACGGAATGAGCAGTTCTTC
V: TRBV5-4; D: TRBD1; J: TRBJ1-2; CDR3: CASSSARQDRVRNYGYTF; DNA: TGTGCCAGCAGCTCCGCGAGGCAAGACAGGGTCCGGAACTATGGCTACACCTTC
V: TRBV5-1; D: -; J: TRBJ2-7; CDR3: CASSSELYEQYF; DNA: TGCGCCAGCAGCTCCGAGCTCTACGAGCAGTACTTC
V: TRBV7-8; D: TRBD1; J: TRBJ1-2; CDR3: CASSPGTEGYTF; DNA: TGTGCCAGCAGCCCCGGGACAGAAGGCTACACCTTC
V: TRBV9; D: TRBD1; J: TRBJ1-1; CDR3: CASSAGTGNTEAFF; DNA: TGTGCCAGCAGCGCCGGGACAGGAAACACTGAAGCTTTCTTT
V: TRBV7-2; D: -; J: TRBJ2-7; CDR3: CASSFSGSYEQYF; DNA: TGTGCCAGCAGCTTCTCAGGTTCCTACGAGCAGTACTTC
V: TRBV28; D: TRBD1; J: TRBJ1-5; CDR3: CASSRDSLDSNQPQHF; DNA: TGTGCCAGCAGTAGGGACAGCTTGGATAGCAATCAGCCCCAGCATTTT
V: TRBV7-9; D: -; J: TRBJ2-2; CDR3: CASSLPLTGELFF; DNA: TGTGCCAGCAGCTTACCATTGACCGGGGAGCTGTTTTTT
V: TRBV6-5; D: -; J: TRBJ1-6; CDR3: CASSTDRAYNSPLHF; DNA: TGTGCCAGCAGCACAGACCGCGCCTATAATTCACCCCTCCACTTT
V: TRBV10-3; D: TRBD2; J: TRBJ2-1; CDR3: CASLAGGHNEQFF; DNA: TGTGCCAGCCTAGCGGGGGGTCACAATGAGCAGTTCTTC
V: TRBV29-1; D: TRBD1; J: TRBJ1-2; CDR3: CSVRTGVRYGYTF; DNA: TGCAGCGTGCGGACAGGGGTCCGCTATGGCTACACCTTC